This T cell receptor (beta chain) is drawn from a study of blood T cells in healthy people across ages (dated by TCRdb to 2014 to 2015). Broadly, across the study: Template switching captured roughly one uniquely barcoded TCR beta cDNA molecule per two T cells in model experiments. Age-related changes in TCR beta repertoire diversity were measured in the study by deep sequencing normalized with unique cDNA molecular identifiers. Two additional independent replicas of 1 million unique cDNA reads from the same blood draw were analyzed for two donors (one aged 18 to 30 and one aged 80 or older). The donors were divided into four age groups: young (average around 16 years), middle-aged (about 39), aged (approximately 62) and long-lived (roughly 86). Donors of different ages were randomly distributed across sequencing lanes to avoid experimental bias. Study-wide findings and limitations: As age increased, observed TCR beta diversity per million T cells dropped in a roughly linear way, and a significant reduction was already evident by age roughly 40. There was a strong correlation between observed TCR beta diversity and the percentage of naive T cells measured by flow cytometry. Compared with the aged group, the long-lived group had more naive CD4+ T cells, fewer expanded clones and increased TCR diversity, a pattern suggesting age selection. The CMV infection status of donors was not known, potentially confounding age-related changes in expanded clonotypes. Since profiling was done on bulk unsorted PBMCs, naive and antigen-experienced compartments could not be conclusively compared. Estimates of total diversity based on one million sequenced T cells were regarded as lower bounds and as underestimates.

This clonotype was detected only a few times. The antigen this receptor binds is unknown. Base qualities are missing; no much larger clone stands one base away. V and J are truncated by 5 bases and 4 bases respectively, leaving an intervening sequence of 14 bases. The germline V gene gives CDR1 as SQVTM and CDR2 as ANQGSEA. From its cysteine to its phenylalanine, the CDR3 spans 13 amino acids. Solely the CDR3 DNA is kept, with 39 bases framed from the first base. Donors were 30 to 45 systemically healthy Caucasian individuals from Russia aged roughly 6 to 100 years. Approximately 11 milliliters of peripheral blood were drawn from each donor into EDTA-treated Vacutainer tubes. PBMCs were isolated by Ficoll-Paque density-gradient centrifugation, with at least 6 million obtained per sample. Trizol reagent was used to extract total RNA from the PBMCs, yielding at least 5.5 micrograms per sample. The percentages of naive CD45RAhigh/CD27high T cells were determined by flow cytometry on a PBMC aliquot from every donor.

The library came from 5' RACE. Data came from an Illumina HiSeq 2500. A second PCR of roughly 7 to 11 cycles was performed with a sample-barcoded 5' primer and a J-beta primer mix. A unique molecular identifier was introduced onto each TCR beta cDNA molecule by a template-switch 5' adaptor carrying 12 random nucleotides. Each sample yielded at least 2.5 million CDR3-containing paired-end reads. The Mint cDNA synthesis kit, primed by a TRBC-specific oligonucleotide, was used to synthesize first-strand cDNA from all RNA. Following uracil-DNA glycosylase treatment, a first 18-cycle PCR with universal primers M1SS and BC2_uni_R was performed on all cDNA. Per the authors' processing: Normalization of each sample was performed by random selection of 1 million high-quality reads, each carrying a distinct molecular identifier. Instead of being binned into consensus sequences, reads with shared molecular identifiers were discarded. MiTCR, with a Q25 quality threshold and the strictest error-elimination algorithm, was used for CDR3 identification, clonotype clustering and error correction. Lower-bound total TCR beta diversity was estimated with a nonparametric unseen species model using Euler transformation. Clones were called with MiXCR by TCRdb after fastp trimmed the public reads at Q25, and only in-frame beta chains were retained. Entries that share a CDR3 protein sequence are merged under the most common genes and DNA. V and J calls and clone size were set by TCRdb, not the authors. For this sample the table gives roughly 730,000 distinct CDR3 sequences, of which around 50% were detected only once. Around 24% of the sample is held by the ten biggest clonotypes.

This TCR derives from a middle-aged man in good health. The sequence links TRBV29-1 to TRBJ1-2, with a tentative D gene TRBD1 over 5 matching bases. Input material: blood. The CDR3 amino acid sequence is: CSVKTAVVYGYTF. The sequence in DNA is TGCAGCGTTAAGACAGCGGTGGTCTATGGCTACACCTTC.